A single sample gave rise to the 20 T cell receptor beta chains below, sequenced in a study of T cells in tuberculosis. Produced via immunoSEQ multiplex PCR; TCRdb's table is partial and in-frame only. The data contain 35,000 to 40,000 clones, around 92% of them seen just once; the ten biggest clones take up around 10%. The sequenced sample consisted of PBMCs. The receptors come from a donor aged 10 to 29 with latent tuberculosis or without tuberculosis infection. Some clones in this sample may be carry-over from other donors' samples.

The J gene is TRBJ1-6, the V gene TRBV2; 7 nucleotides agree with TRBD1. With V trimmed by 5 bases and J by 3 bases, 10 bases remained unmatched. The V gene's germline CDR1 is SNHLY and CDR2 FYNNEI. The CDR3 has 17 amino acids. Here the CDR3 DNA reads TGTGCCAGCAGTAAGGGACAGAGGCATAGCTATAATTCACCCCTCCACTTT. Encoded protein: CASSKGQRHSYNSPLHF.

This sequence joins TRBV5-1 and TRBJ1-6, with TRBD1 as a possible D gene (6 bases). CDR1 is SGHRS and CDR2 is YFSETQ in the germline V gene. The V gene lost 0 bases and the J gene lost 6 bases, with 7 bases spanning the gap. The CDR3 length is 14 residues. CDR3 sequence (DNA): TGCGCCAGCAGCTTGGGGGACACTAATTCACCCCTCCACTTT. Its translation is CASSLGDTNSPLHF.

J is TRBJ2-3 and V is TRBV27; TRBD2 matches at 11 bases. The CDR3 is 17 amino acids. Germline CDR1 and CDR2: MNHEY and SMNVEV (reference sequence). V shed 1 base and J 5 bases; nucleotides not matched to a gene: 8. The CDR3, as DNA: TGTGCCAGCAGTTTATTAGGTAGCGGGGGGGCCATAGATACGCAGTATTTT. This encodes CASSLLGSGGAIDTQYF.

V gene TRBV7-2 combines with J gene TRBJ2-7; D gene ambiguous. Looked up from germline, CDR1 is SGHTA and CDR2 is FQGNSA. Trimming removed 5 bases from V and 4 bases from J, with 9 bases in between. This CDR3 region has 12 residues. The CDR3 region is CASSEQLYEQYF. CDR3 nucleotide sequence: TGTGCCAGCAGCGAACAGCTTTACGAGCAGTACTTC.

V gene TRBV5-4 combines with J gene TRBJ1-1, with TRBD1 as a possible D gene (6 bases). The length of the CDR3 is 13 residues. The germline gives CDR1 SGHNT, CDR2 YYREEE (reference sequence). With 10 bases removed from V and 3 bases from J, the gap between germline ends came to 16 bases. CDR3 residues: CAARQGFDTEAFF. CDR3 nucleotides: TGTGCCGCTCGGCAGGGGTTTGACACTGAAGCTTTCTTT.

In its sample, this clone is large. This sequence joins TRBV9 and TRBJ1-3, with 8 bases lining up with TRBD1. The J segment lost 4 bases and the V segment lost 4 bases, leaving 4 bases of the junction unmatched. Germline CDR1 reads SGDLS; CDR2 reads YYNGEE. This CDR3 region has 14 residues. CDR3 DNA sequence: TGTGCCAGCAGCCCAGGGACAGGAGGAAACACCATATATTTT. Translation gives CASSPGTGGNTIYF. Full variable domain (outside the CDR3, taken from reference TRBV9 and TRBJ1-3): DSGVTQTPKHLITATGQRVTLRCSPRSGDLSVYWYQQSLDQGLQFLIQYYNGEERAKGNILERFSAQQFPDLHSELNLSSLELGDSALYFCASSPGTGGNTIYFGEGSWLTVV.

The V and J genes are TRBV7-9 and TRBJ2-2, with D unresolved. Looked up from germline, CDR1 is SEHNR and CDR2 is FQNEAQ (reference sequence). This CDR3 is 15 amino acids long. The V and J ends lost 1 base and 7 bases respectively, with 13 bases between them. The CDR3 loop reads CASSLDSRVGGELFF. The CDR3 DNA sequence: TGTGCCAGCAGCTTAGATTCACGGGTCGGCGGGGAGCTGTTTTTT.

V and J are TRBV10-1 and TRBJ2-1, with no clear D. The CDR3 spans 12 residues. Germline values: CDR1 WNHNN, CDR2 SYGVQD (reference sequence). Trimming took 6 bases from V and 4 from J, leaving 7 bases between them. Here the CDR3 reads CASSDSYNEQFF. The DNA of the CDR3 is TGCGCCAGCAGCGACTCTTACAATGAGCAGTTCTTC.

CDR3 sequence: CSVGRVSGGQTQYF. In nucleotides, the CDR3 is TGCAGCGTTGGGAGGGTGTCAGGAGGCCAGACCCAGTACTTC. The chain combines TRBV29-1 with TRBJ2-5, with D possibly being TRBD2 (6 bases). Germline V gene sequence: CDR1 SQVTM, CDR2 ANQGSEA. V lost 4 bases, J lost 6 bases, and 18 bases lay in between. CDR3 length equals 14 residues. Based on the CDR3 plus reference TRBV29-1 and TRBJ2-5, the full variable domain is SAVISQKPSRDICQRGTSLTIQCQVDSQVTMMFWYRQQPGQSLTLIATANQGSEATYESGFVIDKFPISRPNLTFSTLTVSNMSPEDSSIYLCSVGRVSGGQTQYFGPGTRLLVL.

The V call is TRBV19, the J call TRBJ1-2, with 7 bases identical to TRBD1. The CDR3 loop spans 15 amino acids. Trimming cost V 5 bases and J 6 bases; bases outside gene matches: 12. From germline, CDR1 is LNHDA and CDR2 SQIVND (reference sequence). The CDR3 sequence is CASSARDRAGNGYTF. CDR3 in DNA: TGTGCCAGTAGTGCGAGAGACAGGGCTGGGAATGGCTACACCTTC.

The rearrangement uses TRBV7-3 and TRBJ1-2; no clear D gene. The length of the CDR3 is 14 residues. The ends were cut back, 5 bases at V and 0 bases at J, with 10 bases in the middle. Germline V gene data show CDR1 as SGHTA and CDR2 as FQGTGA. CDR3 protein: CASSPTAANYGYTF. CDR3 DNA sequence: TGTGCCAGCAGCCCGACTGCAGCTAACTATGGCTACACCTTC.

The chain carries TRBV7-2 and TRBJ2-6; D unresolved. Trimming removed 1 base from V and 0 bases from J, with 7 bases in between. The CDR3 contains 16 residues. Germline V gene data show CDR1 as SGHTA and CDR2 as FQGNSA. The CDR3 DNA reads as TGTGCCAGCAGCTTAGGTATCTACTCTGGGGCCAACGTCCTGACTTTC. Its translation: CASSLGIYSGANVLTF.

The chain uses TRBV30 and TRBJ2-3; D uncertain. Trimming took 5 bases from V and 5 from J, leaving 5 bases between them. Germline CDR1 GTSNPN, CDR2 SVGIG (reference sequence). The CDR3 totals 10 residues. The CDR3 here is CAWGLDTQYF. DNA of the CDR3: TGTGCCTGGGGGCTAGATACGCAGTATTTT. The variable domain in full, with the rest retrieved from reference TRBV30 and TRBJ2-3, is SQTIHQWPATLVQPVGSPLSLECTVEGTSNPNLYWYRQAAGRGLQLLFYSVGIGQISSEVPQNLSASRPQDRQFILSSKKLLLSDSGFYLCAWGLDTQYFGPGTRLTVL.

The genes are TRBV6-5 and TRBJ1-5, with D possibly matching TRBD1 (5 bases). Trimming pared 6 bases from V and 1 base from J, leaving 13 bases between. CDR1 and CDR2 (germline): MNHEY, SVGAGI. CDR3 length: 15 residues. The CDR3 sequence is CASSLGRTSNQPQHF. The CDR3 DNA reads TGTGCCAGCAGCCTGGGGCGAACAAGCAATCAGCCCCAGCATTTT.

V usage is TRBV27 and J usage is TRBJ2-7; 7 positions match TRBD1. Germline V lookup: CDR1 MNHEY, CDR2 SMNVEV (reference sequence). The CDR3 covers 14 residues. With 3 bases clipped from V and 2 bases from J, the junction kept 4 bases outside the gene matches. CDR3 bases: TGTGCCAGCAGTTTGTGGGACAGCACCTACGAGCAGTACTTC. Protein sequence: CASSLWDSTYEQYF.

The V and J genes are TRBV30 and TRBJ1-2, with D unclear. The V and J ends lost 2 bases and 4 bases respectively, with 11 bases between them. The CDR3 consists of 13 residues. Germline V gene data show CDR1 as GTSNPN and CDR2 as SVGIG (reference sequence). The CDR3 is CAWSYRHIYGYTF. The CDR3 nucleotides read TGTGCCTGGAGTTATAGACATATCTATGGCTACACCTTC.

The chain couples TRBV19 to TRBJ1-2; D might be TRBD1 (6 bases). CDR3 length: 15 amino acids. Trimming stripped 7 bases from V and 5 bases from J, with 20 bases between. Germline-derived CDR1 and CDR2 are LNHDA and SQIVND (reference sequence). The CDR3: CASTLPTARGYGYTF. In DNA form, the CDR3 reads TGTGCCAGTACTCTTCCGACAGCGAGGGGGTATGGCTACACCTTC.

In DNA, the CDR3 is TGCGCCAGCAGCTTTGGGACAGGGGCCTGGAATGAGCAGTTCTTC. It specifies CASSFGTGAWNEQFF. The chain employs TRBV5-1 and TRBJ2-1, with TRBD1 identical over 10 bases. CDR1 is SGHRS, CDR2 YFSETQ, per germline. The CDR3 is 15 residues long. Trimming took 2 bases from V and 7 from J; bases not matched to a gene: 6.

The CDR3 is CASSSRETHEQYF. The CDR3 DNA reads as TGTGCCAGCAGCTCCAGGGAAACCCACGAGCAGTACTTC. The rearrangement links TRBV7-2 to TRBJ2-7, with D tentatively TRBD1 (5 bases). This CDR3 is 13 amino acids long. Trimming removed 4 bases at V and 5 bases at J, with 12 bases between. Per the germline V gene, CDR1 is SGHTA and CDR2 is FQGNSA.

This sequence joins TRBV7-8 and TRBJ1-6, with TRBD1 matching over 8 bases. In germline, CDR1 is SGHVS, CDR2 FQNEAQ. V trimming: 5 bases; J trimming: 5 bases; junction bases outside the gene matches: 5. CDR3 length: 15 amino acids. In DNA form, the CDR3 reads TGTGCCAGCAGCCGGGGACAGGCCCATAATTCACCCCTCCACTTT. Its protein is CASSRGQAHNSPLHF.